This entry lists 5 T cell receptor beta chains sequenced from one sample in a study of OX40 agonist ivuxolimab in advanced cancers. Sequenced by immunoSEQ multiplex PCR; TCRdb stores in-frame clones only, minus some. The data show 55,000 to 70,000 clones, more than 75% seen once. Sequences were derived from CD4+ or CD8+ T cells sorted from blood, sampled in a trial of the OX40 agonist ivuxolimab. All receptors derive from an adult with an advanced solid tumor such as melanoma, head and neck, liver or kidney cancer.

This chain links TRBV11-3 with TRBJ2-7, with D perhaps matching TRBD1 (5 bases). Trimming cost V 2 bases and J 0 bases, with 17 bases left between them. CDR1 and CDR2 (germline): SGHNT, YENEEA. This CDR3 contains 17 residues. CDR3: CASSLQAGATSSYEQYF. The CDR3 DNA reads TGTGCCAGCAGCTTACAGGCTGGGGCCACCTCCTCCTACGAGCAGTACTTC. The full variable domain, its missing parts supplied by reference TRBV11-3 and TRBJ2-7, is EAGVVQSPRYKIIEKKQPVAFWCNPISGHNTLYWYLQNLGQGPELLIRYENEEAVDDSQLPKDRFSAERLKGVDSTLKIQPAELGDSAVYLCASSLQAGATSSYEQYFGPGTRLTVT.

This clone has a handful of counts. J is TRBJ1-2 and V is TRBV7-9; maybe TRBD1 (6 bases). The CDR3 runs to 13 residues. The V and J ends lost 5 bases and 5 bases respectively, with 12 bases between them. The germline CDR1 and CDR2 sequences are SEHNR and FQNEAQ (reference sequence). CDR3 protein: CASSIRTDYGYTF. CDR3 sequence (DNA): TGTGCCAGCAGCATCAGGACAGATTATGGCTACACCTTC. Full variable domain (remainder filled in from reference TRBV7-9 and TRBJ1-2): DTGVSQNPRHKITKRGQNVTFRCDPISEHNRLYWYRQTLGQGPEFLTYFQNEAQLEKSRLLSDRFSAERPKGSFSTLEIQRTEQGDSAMYLCASSIRTDYGYTFGSGTRLTVV.

The chain carries TRBV2 and TRBJ2-2; 8 bases match TRBD1. Looked up from germline, CDR1 is SNHLY and CDR2 is FYNNEI. J lost 2 bases, V lost 6 bases, and 2 bases had no gene match. The CDR3 length is 14 residues. The CDR3 sequence: CASRDRANTGELFF. The CDR3 DNA reads as TGTGCCAGCAGGGACAGGGCAAACACCGGGGAGCTGTTTTTT. The variable domain in full, with the rest retrieved from reference TRBV2 and TRBJ2-2, is EPEVTQTPSHQVTQMGQEVILRCVPISNHLYFYWYRQILGQKVEFLVSFYNNEISEKSEIFDDQFSVERPDGSNFTLKIRSTKLEDSAMYFCASRDRANTGELFFGEGSRLTVL.

This clone occurred a few times. This chain links TRBV7-2 with TRBJ1-1; possible D gene TRBD1, 5 bases. This CDR3 spans 14 amino acids. The V end lost 5 bases, the J end lost 3 bases, and 13 bases lay between the germline ends. Germline-derived CDR1 and CDR2 are SGHTA and FQGNSA. In nucleotides, the CDR3 is TGTGCCAGCAGCCCCAGGGTCCGGCACACTGAAGCTTTCTTT. Translation: CASSPRVRHTEAFF.

As concerns this clone: One junction end disagrees with the germline gene, perhaps due to a read error. V gene TRBV2 combines with J gene TRBJ2-1, with a possible D match to TRBD1 (6 bases). This CDR3 comprises 11 residues. CDR1 is SNHLY, CDR2 FYNNEI, per germline. CDR3 in amino acids: CASSEDREQFF. CDR3 in DNA: TGTGCCAGCAGCGAAGACAGGGAGCAGTTCTTC. The whole variable domain, filled in from reference TRBV2 and TRBJ2-1, reads EPEVTQTPSHQVTQMGQEVILRCVPISNHLYFYWYRQILGQKVEFLVSFYNNEISEKSEIFDDQFSVERPDGSNFTLKIRSTKLEDSAMYFCASSEDREQFFGPGTRLTVL.